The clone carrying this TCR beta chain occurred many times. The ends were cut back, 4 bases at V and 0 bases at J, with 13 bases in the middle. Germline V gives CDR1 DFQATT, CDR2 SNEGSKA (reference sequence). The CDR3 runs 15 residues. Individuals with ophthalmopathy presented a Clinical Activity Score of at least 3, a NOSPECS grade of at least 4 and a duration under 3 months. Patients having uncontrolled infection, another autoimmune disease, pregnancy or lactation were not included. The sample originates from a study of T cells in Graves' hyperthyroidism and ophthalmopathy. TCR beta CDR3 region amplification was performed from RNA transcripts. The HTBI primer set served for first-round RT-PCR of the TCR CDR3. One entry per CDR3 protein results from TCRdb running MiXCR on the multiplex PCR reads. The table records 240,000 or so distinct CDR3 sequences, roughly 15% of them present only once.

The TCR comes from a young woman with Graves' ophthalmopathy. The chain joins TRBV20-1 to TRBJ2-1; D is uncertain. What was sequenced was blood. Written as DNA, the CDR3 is TGCAGTGCTAACTCCGACTCGAGCTCCTACAATGAGCAGTTCTTC. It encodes CSANSDSSSYNEQFF.